This TCR beta chain originates from a study of blood T cell repertoires in COVID-19. Across the whole study: PBMCs, B-cell-depleted T cells, or T cells provided the cDNA or gDNA that made up the material.

The assay was immunoSEQ multiplex PCR, and TCRdb's table has in-frame clones only and misses some. This table has fewer than 400,000 clones, roughly 90% appearing once. Per germline, CDR1 LGHNA and CDR2 YNFKEQ. V was pared by 2 bases and J by 3 bases, with 7 bases between. There are 13 residues in the CDR3. This chain links TRBV4-2 with TRBJ1-1; D gene ambiguous. This sequence was found in a woman aged 25-40 years who had recovered from COVID-19. The sequenced material came from PBMCs or T cells enriched from blood (not recorded which). DNA for the CDR3: TGTGCCAGCAGCCAACTAGCGGACACTGAAGCTTTCTTT. Amino acid sequence: CASSQLADTEAFF.